The 26 T cell receptor beta chains below all came from one sample that was sequenced in a study of T cell responses to AZD1222 COVID-19 vaccine (TCRdb year 2021). Library generation was performed with the immunoSEQ multiplex PCR assay. TCRdb took over this immuneACCESS table, retaining in-frame rearrangements with V and J assigned. Such tables are incomplete; in checked studies, under half of the missing clones stem from an unresolved V gene, and the remainder is unexplained. Across this sample there are 55,000 to 90,000 clones, with 84% seen only once. Of the sample, about 9.4% falls within the top ten clones. The sample's time point, from its label and the paper: baseline before first vaccination. Source: peripheral blood, taken on day 0 of AZD1222 vaccination. The receptors here all came from an adult in good health.

Points on this clone: The sample holds other DNA sequences that translate to the same CDR3. The rearrangement uses TRBV2 and TRBJ1-6; D is perhaps TRBD1 (6 bases). CDR1 is SNHLY, CDR2 FYNNEI, per germline. This CDR3 comprises 16 residues. V shed 6 bases and J shed 0 bases, with 12 bases lying between them. The CDR3, as DNA: TGTGCCAGCAGAGTCGACAGGAGCTCCTATAATTCACCCCTCCACTTT. Protein product: CASRVDRSSYNSPLHF. The complete variable domain, with remaining parts taken from reference TRBV2 and TRBJ1-6, reads EPEVTQTPSHQVTQMGQEVILRCVPISNHLYFYWYRQILGQKVEFLVSFYNNEISEKSEIFDDQFSVERPDGSNFTLKIRSTKLEDSAMYFCASRVDRSSYNSPLHFGNGTRLTVT.

CDR3 nucleotides: TGTGCCAGCAGCTCGCCCGGGGCAGATACGCAGTATTTT. It translates to CASSSPGADTQYF. The gene calls are TRBV7-2 and TRBJ2-3; D possibly corresponds to TRBD2 (5 bases). The CDR3 covers 13 residues. CDR1 SGHTA and CDR2 FQGNSA come from the germline V gene. Trimming pared 4 bases from V and 4 bases from J, leaving 9 bases between.

This chain connects TRBV28 to TRBJ2-1; no definite D call. With 4 bases removed from V and 4 bases from J, the gap between germline ends came to 14 bases. The CDR3 is 15 amino acids. Germline lookup yields CDR1 MDHEN and CDR2 SYDVKM. CDR3 in amino acids: CASSSVPSSYNEQFF. In nucleotides, the CDR3 is TGTGCCAGCAGTTCGGTACCATCTTCATACAATGAGCAGTTCTTC.

The chain is built from TRBV13 and TRBJ1-6; D not certain. The CDR3 sequence is 14 residues long. Trimming left V 0 bases short and J 9 bases short, with 9 bases between. Germline CDR1 reads PRHDT; CDR2 reads FYEKMQ (reference sequence). CDR3 in amino acids: CASSLGTFRSPLHF. Here the CDR3 DNA reads TGTGCCAGCAGCTTAGGGACCTTCCGTTCACCCCTCCACTTT.

The rearrangement uses TRBV14 and TRBJ2-7, with 10 bases matching TRBD2. In germline, CDR1 is SGHDN, CDR2 FVKESK. This CDR3 is 14 amino acids long. V gave up 5 bases and J gave up 3 bases; unmatched junction bases: 4. CDR3 amino acids: CASSAAGGGYEQYF. CDR3 in DNA: TGTGCCAGCAGCGCAGCGGGGGGGGGCTACGAGCAGTACTTC.

The V gene is TRBV6-5, the J gene TRBJ1-5; D gene unclear. The CDR3 totals 12 residues. Germline CDR1 MNHEY, CDR2 SVGAGI. Trimming took off 8 bases at V and 4 bases at J, with 9 bases between the two ends. This CDR3 reads CASRDPNQPQHF. CDR3 DNA sequence: TGTGCCAGCCGGGATCCGAATCAGCCCCAGCATTTT.

This rearrangement joins TRBV28 to TRBJ2-1, with 7 bases lining up with TRBD2. The germline V gene has CDR1 MDHEN and CDR2 SYDVKM. There are 16 residues in the CDR3. Trimming at V came to 5 bases and at J to 4 bases, leaving 11 bases not matched to a gene. The DNA of the CDR3 is TGTGCCAGCAGTACCCTAGTCGGGGGGAAGTACAATGAGCAGTTCTTC. This gives the protein CASSTLVGGKYNEQFF.

This sequence joins TRBV9 and TRBJ2-7, with TRBD1 as a possible D gene (6 bases). Trimming cost V 3 bases and J 1 base, with 11 bases left between them. CDR3 size: 14 residues. Germline CDR1 SGDLS, CDR2 YYNGEE. CDR3 amino acids: CASSALGGSYEQYF. In DNA, the CDR3 is TGTGCCAGCAGCGCCTTAGGGGGTTCCTACGAGCAGTACTTC.

CDR3: CASSPGTEYNEQFF. The CDR3, as DNA: TGTGCCAGCAGTCCCGGGACAGAGTACAATGAGCAGTTCTTC. The V and J genes are TRBV27 and TRBJ2-1; 7 bases are a match to TRBD1. Per germline, CDR1 MNHEY and CDR2 SMNVEV (reference sequence). Trimming took 5 bases from V and 4 from J; bases not matched to a gene: 5. This CDR3 is 14 amino acids long.

The chain links TRBV3-1 (or the pseudogene TRBV3-2) to TRBJ1-3, with no clear D. V lost 1 base and J lost 8, with 12 bases in between. Germline-derived CDR1 and CDR2 are LGHDT and YNNKEL (reference sequence). The length of the CDR3 is 14 residues. The CDR3 here is CASSQGVSSHTIYF. CDR3 nucleotide sequence: TGTGCCAGCAGCCAAGGTGTGTCATCACACACCATATATTTT.

The V and J genes are TRBV28 and TRBJ1-2; a possible D gene is TRBD1 (5 bases). The CDR3 totals 14 residues. The V gene's germline CDR1 is MDHEN and CDR2 SYDVKM. Trimming left V 7 bases short and J 4 bases short, with 16 bases between. This CDR3 reads CASTSGIASYGYTF. CDR3 sequence (DNA): TGTGCCAGCACCTCAGGGATAGCTTCCTATGGCTACACCTTC.

The chain combines TRBV10-2 with TRBJ2-3; D is uncertain. CDR1 and CDR2 from the germline V gene are WSHSY and SAAADI. The ends were cut back, 7 bases at V and 3 bases at J, with 14 bases in the middle. The CDR3 runs to 14 residues. CDR3 sequence reads: CASTLRPQTDTQYF. The CDR3 region has the DNA TGCGCCAGCACCCTCCGGCCCCAAACAGATACGCAGTATTTT.

This chain connects TRBV7-9 to TRBJ1-6, with a weak D call TRBD1 (5 bases). V lost 7 bases and J lost 8, with 15 bases in between. The CDR3 loop spans 14 amino acids. Per germline, CDR1 SEHNR and CDR2 FQNEAQ (reference sequence). The CDR3 spells CASNVGDLYSPLHF. The CDR3 nucleotides are TGTGCCAGCAACGTAGGGGACCTTTATTCACCCCTCCACTTT.

CDR3 nucleotides: TGCGCCAGCAGTGAGTCGACAGATACGCAGTATTTT. Its translation: CASSESTDTQYF. The chain carries TRBV10-1 and TRBJ2-3; D is uncertain. The CDR3 is 12 residues long. Germline V gives CDR1 WNHNN, CDR2 SYGVQD (reference sequence). With 0 bases removed from V and 3 bases from J, the gap between germline ends came to 1 base.

The V and J genes are TRBV5-1 and TRBJ2-2, with 11 bases lining up with TRBD2. CDR1 and CDR2 (germline): SGHRS, YFSETQ. V lost 4 bases and J lost 1; bases outside the gene matches: 3. CDR3 length: 16 residues. CDR3 region: CASSGGTSGNTGELFF. As DNA, the CDR3 is TGCGCCAGCAGCGGAGGGACTAGCGGGAACACCGGGGAGCTGTTTTTT.

The V and J genes are TRBV3-1 (or the pseudogene TRBV3-2) and TRBJ1-4, with 10 positions matching TRBD1. The CDR3 runs 15 residues. The germline gives CDR1 LGHDT, CDR2 YNNKEL (reference sequence). Trimming at V came to 6 bases and at J to 8 bases, leaving 9 bases not matched to a gene. The DNA for the CDR3 is TGTGCCAGCAGTCCCACTGGGACAGGGGAGGAAAAACTGTTTTTT. Residues: CASSPTGTGEEKLFF.

This clone was found a few times. V usage is TRBV15 and J usage is TRBJ1-5; tentative D call: TRBD1 (5 bases). The length of the CDR3 is 16 residues. V was cut by 3 bases and J by 0 bases, with 12 bases left in between. Germline lookup yields CDR1 LNHNV and CDR2 YYDKDF (reference sequence). This CDR3 reads CATSRDLGGSNQPQHF. CDR3 coding DNA: TGTGCCACCAGCAGGGATCTGGGGGGTAGCAATCAGCCCCAGCATTTT.

The rearrangement joins TRBV10-3 to TRBJ1-3; 8 bases agree with TRBD1. Per germline, CDR1 ENHRY and CDR2 SYGVKD. There are 16 residues in the CDR3. Trimming cost V 6 bases and J 0 bases; bases outside gene matches: 7. The CDR3 spells CAIRRQGTISGNTIYF. In DNA, the CDR3 is TGTGCCATCAGGCGACAGGGGACTATCTCTGGAAACACCATATATTTT.

This chain uses TRBV29-1 with TRBJ2-3; D is perhaps TRBD1 (5 bases). This CDR3 contains 14 residues. Germline V gene sequence: CDR1 SQVTM, CDR2 ANQGSEA. The V gene lost 2 bases and the J gene lost 1 base, with 10 bases spanning the gap. CDR3 amino acids: CSVERGLGTDTQYF. The CDR3 DNA follows: TGCAGCGTTGAAAGGGGCCTGGGCACAGATACGCAGTATTTT.

The chain recombines TRBV28 with TRBJ2-2; unclear D gene. V lost 7 bases to trimming and J lost 2 bases, with 14 bases between them. The CDR3 spans 15 residues. CDR1 and CDR2 from the germline V gene are MDHEN and SYDVKM. CDR3 nucleotides: TGTGCCAGCACGAGTCCGGGTCCCAACACCGGGGAGCTGTTTTTT. Translation: CASTSPGPNTGELFF.

V usage is TRBV29-1 and J usage is TRBJ1-2; D perhaps matches TRBD1 (5 bases). CDR3 size: 13 residues. Looked up from germline, CDR1 is SQVTM and CDR2 is ANQGSEA. Trimming stripped 0 bases from V and 7 bases from J, with 12 bases between. CDR3: CSVEDLRVGGYTF. The CDR3 DNA is TGCAGCGTTGAAGATCTCAGGGTGGGTGGCTACACCTTC.

The rearrangement links TRBV7-8 to TRBJ1-2; D may be TRBD1 (5 bases). The CDR3 consists of 16 residues. CDR1 is SGHVS and CDR2 is FQNEAQ in the germline V gene. Trimming took 0 bases from V and 3 from J, leaving 14 bases between them. The CDR3 is CASSLAGTFGDYGYTF. The CDR3, as DNA: TGTGCCAGCAGCTTAGCGGGGACCTTCGGAGACTATGGCTACACCTTC. The whole variable domain, filled in from reference TRBV7-8 and TRBJ1-2, reads GAGVSQSPRYKVAKRGQDVALRCDPISGHVSLFWYQQALGQGPEFLTYFQNEAQLDKSGLPSDRFFAERPEGSVSTLKIQRTQQEDSAVYLCASSLAGTFGDYGYTFGSGTRLTVV.

This clone was seen once. This rearrangement joins TRBV30 to TRBJ2-1, with TRBD1 as a possible D gene (5 bases). The CDR3 spans 14 residues. Per the germline V gene, CDR1 is GTSNPN and CDR2 is SVGIG (reference sequence). V shed 3 bases and J shed 8 bases, with 17 bases lying between them. The CDR3 sequence is CAWSDPRGGDEQFF. CDR3 DNA: TGTGCCTGGAGCGACCCTAGGGGTGGCGATGAGCAGTTCTTC. The whole variable domain, filled in from reference TRBV30 and TRBJ2-1, reads SQTIHQWPATLVQPVGSPLSLECTVEGTSNPNLYWYRQAAGRGLQLLFYSVGIGQISSEVPQNLSASRPQDRQFILSSKKLLLSDSGFYLCAWSDPRGGDEQFFGPGTRLTVL.

The CDR3 loop is CASSRQGLRDTQYF. The CDR3, as DNA: TGTGCCAGCAGCCGACAGGGTTTGAGAGATACGCAGTATTTT. The rearrangement links TRBV14 to TRBJ2-3, with 7 nucleotides matching TRBD1. V dropped 4 bases and J dropped 5; count of bases not matched to a gene: 6. This CDR3 is 14 amino acids long. The germline CDR1 and CDR2 sequences are SGHDN and FVKESK. Full variable domain (outside the CDR3, taken from reference TRBV14 and TRBJ2-3): EAGVTQFPSHSVIEKGQTVTLRCDPISGHDNLYWYRRVMGKEIKFLLHFVKESKQDESGMPNNRFLAERTGGTYSTLKVQPAELEDSGVYFCASSRQGLRDTQYFGPGTRLTVL.

V gene TRBV19 combines with J gene TRBJ2-7; 11 nucleotides match TRBD2. CDR3 length: 15 amino acids. Trimming at V came to 5 bases and at J to 1 base, leaving 4 bases not matched to a gene. Per the germline V gene, CDR1 is LNHDA and CDR2 is SQIVND (reference sequence). The CDR3 nucleotides are TGTGCCAGTAGTGGAACTAGCGGGGGATCCTACGAGCAGTACTTC. Amino acids: CASSGTSGGSYEQYF.

CDR3 DNA sequence: TGTGCCTCTTCGCTAGCGGGATACAATGAGCAGTTCTTC. Protein sequence: CASSLAGYNEQFF. The V and J genes are TRBV30 and TRBJ2-1; 9 bases align to TRBD2. CDR3 length: 13 amino acids. Trimming at V came to 7 bases and at J to 4 bases, leaving 5 bases not matched to a gene. The germline V gene has CDR1 GTSNPN and CDR2 SVGIG (reference sequence).